This T cell receptor (beta chain) appears in the sequencing data of a study of CD8 T cells in Susac syndrome. V lost 6 bases and J 3 bases, leaving 18 bases between the germline ends. This CDR3 has 16 residues. Sequencing of TCR beta was performed on blood CD8+ and CD4+ T cells. The multiple sclerosis controls, all treatment-naive patients, had relapsing-remitting disease that was stable or active. Negative isolation yielded the CD8+ and CD4+ T cells, while FACS enriched the TEMRA cells. Reverse transcription of 0.5 to 1 ug RNA was performed with random hexamers. Across 54 Vbeta and 13 Jbeta, TCR beta CDR3 was amplified with immunoSEQ multiplex PCR. TCRdb called the immunoSEQ multiplex PCR reads again in MiXCR, with one record for every CDR3 protein. Among 150,000 to 200,000 distinct CDR3 sequences listed, around 94% were seen once.

The V and J genes are TRBV12-3 or TRBV12-4 and TRBJ1-5; D gene unclear. The TCR sequence derives from a human donor with multiple sclerosis. The sample consisted of CD4+ T cells from PBMCs. CDR3 loop: CASSPTSARPNQPQHF. CDR3 nucleotide sequence: TGTGCCAGCAGCCCTACATCCGCAAGGCCCAATCAGCCCCAGCATTTT.